This T cell receptor (beta chain) was sequenced for a study of Graves' ophthalmopathy and Graves' hyperthyroidism. Points from the study as a whole: Discriminating ophthalmopathy from stable hyperthyroidism, a 13-signature model attained a sensitivity of about 89% and a specificity of 80% to 82%. Most expanded clonotypes in thyroid above 0.001 frequency also showed up in blood.

The table lists this clonotype with many counts. Antigen unknown. TCR beta CDR3 regions were amplified from RNA transcripts. The authors performed first-round RT-PCR with HTBI primers and then a second-round multiplex PCR. Using its own MiXCR run on the multiplex PCR reads, TCRdb lists one record per CDR3 protein. The repertoire holds about 220,000 distinct CDR3 sequences, with 20% to 25% as singletons. CDR3 length: 16 residues. The germline V gene has CDR1 LNHDA and CDR2 SQIVND (reference sequence). Deletions cut 3 bases from V and 2 bases from J, with 17 bases between. Sequenced input: peripheral blood. The chain has TRBV19 and TRBJ2-7; D is unresolved. The sequence came from a woman between 45 and 65 years old with Graves' ophthalmopathy. The CDR3 DNA is TGTGCCAGTAGTATTCACCGGACCGAAGGAGCCTACGAGCAGTACTTC. It yields the protein CASSIHRTEGAYEQYF.